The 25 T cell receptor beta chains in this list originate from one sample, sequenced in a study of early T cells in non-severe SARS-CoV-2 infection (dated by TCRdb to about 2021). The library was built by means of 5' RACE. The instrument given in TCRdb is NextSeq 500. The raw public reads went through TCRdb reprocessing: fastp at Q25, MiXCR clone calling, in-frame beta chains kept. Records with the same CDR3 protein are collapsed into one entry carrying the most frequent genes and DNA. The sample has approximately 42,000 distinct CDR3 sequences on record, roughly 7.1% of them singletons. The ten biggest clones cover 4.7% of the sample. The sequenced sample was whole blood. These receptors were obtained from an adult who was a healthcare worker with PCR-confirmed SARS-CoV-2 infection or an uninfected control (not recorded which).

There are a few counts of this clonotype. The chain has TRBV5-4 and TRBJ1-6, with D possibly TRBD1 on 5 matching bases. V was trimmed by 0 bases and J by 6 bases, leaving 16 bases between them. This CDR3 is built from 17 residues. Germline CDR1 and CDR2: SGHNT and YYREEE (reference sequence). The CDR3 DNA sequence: TGTGCCAGCAGCTTGGCCTTTGCGAGGGGTAGTAATTCACCCCTCCACTTT. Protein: CASSLAFARGSNSPLHF.

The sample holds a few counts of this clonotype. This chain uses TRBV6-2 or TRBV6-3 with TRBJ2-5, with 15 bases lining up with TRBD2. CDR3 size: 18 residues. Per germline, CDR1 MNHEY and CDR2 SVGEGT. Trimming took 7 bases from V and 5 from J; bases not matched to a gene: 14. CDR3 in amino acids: CASTSGLAGGAWPETQYF. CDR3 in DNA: TGTGCCAGCACCTCGGGACTAGCGGGGGGCGCGTGGCCTGAGACCCAGTACTTC.

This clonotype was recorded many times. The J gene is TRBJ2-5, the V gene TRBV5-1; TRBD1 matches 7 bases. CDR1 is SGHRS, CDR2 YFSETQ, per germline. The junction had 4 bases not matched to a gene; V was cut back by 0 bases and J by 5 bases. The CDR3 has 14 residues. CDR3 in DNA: TGCGCCAGCAGCTTGGAGGGGGCAGGGGAGACCCAGTACTTC. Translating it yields CASSLEGAGETQYF.

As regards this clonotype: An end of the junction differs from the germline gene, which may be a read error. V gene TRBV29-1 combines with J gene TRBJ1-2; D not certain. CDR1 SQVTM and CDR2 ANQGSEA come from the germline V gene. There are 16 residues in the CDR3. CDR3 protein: CSVEGLSMAETYGYTF. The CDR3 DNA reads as TGCAGCGTCGAAGGACTATCGATGGCCGAGACCTATGGCTACACCTTC.

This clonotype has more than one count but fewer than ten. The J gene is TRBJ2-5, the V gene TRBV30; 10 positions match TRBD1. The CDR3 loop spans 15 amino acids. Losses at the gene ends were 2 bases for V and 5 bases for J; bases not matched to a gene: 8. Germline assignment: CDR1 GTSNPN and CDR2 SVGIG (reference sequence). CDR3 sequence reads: CAWSPPGQGSETQYF. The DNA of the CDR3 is TGTGCCTGGAGTCCCCCGGGACAGGGGTCTGAGACCCAGTACTTC.

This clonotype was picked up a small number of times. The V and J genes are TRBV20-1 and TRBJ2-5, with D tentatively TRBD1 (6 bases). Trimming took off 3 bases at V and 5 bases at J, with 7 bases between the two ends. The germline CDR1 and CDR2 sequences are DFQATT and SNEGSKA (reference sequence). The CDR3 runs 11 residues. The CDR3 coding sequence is TGCAGTGCTAGTCAGGGGGAGACCCAGTACTTC. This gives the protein CSASQGETQYF.

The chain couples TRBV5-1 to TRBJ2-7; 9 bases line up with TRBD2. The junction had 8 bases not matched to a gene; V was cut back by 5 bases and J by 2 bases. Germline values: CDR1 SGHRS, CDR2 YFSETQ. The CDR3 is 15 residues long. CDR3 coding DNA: TGCGCCAGCAGGGGGAGCCTAGCGGGGACCTACGAGCAGTACTTC. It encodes CASRGSLAGTYEQYF.

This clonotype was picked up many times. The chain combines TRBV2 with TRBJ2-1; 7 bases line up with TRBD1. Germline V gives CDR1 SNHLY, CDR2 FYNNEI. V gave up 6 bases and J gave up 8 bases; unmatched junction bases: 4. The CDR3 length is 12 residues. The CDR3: CASRNRGHEQFF. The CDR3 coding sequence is TGTGCCAGCAGAAACAGGGGACATGAGCAGTTCTTC.

The CDR3 here is CSVVVVTDTQYF. CDR3 DNA: TGCAGCGTTGTGGTAGTTACAGATACGCAGTATTTT. The chain couples TRBV29-1 to TRBJ2-3, with D unresolved. CDR1 and CDR2 (germline): SQVTM, ANQGSEA. The CDR3 runs 12 residues. Trimming took off 4 bases at V and 3 bases at J, with 8 bases between the two ends.

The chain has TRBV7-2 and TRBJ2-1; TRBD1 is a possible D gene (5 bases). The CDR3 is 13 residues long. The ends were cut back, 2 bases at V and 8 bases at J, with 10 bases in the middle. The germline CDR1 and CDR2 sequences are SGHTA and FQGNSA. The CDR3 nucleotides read TGTGCCAGCAGCTTACGAGACAGTGATGAGCAGTTCTTC. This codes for CASSLRDSDEQFF.

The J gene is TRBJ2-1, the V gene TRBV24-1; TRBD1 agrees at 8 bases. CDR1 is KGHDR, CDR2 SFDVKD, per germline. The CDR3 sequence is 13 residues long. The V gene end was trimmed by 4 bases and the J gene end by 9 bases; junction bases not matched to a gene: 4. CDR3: CATSEDRVGEQFF. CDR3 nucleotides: TGTGCCACCAGTGAGGACAGGGTCGGTGAGCAGTTCTTC.

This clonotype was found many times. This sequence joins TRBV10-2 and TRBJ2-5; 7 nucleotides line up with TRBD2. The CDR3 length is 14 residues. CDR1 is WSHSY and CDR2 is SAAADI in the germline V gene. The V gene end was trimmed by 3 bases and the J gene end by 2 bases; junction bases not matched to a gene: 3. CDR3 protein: CASSERTRQETQYF. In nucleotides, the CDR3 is TGCGCCAGCAGTGAAAGGACTAGGCAAGAGACCCAGTACTTC.

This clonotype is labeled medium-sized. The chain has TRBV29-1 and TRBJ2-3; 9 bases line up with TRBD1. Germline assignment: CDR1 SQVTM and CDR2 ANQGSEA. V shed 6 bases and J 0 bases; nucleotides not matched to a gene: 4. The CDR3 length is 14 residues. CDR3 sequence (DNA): TGCAGCGTCTACAGGGGGCAGAGCACAGATACGCAGTATTTT. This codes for CSVYRGQSTDTQYF.

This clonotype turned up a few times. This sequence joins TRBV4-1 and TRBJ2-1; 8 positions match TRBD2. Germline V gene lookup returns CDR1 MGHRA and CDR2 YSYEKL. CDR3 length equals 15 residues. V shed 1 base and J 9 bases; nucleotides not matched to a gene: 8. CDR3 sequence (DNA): TGCGCCAGCAGCCAAGCCGGGGGGGCGGTAAGTGAGCAGTTCTTC. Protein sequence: CASSQAGGAVSEQFF.

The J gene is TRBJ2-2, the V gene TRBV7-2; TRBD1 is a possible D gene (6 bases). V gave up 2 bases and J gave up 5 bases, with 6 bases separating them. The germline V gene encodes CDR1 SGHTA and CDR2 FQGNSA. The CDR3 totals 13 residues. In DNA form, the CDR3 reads TGTGCCAGCAGCTTACAGGGGACCGGGGAGCTGTTTTTT. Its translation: CASSLQGTGELFF.

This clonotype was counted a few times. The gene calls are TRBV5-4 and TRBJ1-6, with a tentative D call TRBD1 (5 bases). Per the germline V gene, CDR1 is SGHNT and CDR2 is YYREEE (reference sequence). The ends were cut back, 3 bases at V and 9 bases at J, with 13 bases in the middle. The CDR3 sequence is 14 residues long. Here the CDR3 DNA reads TGTGCCAGCAGCTCGGACATCTCATCTTCACCCCTCCACTTT. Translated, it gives CASSSDISSSPLHF.

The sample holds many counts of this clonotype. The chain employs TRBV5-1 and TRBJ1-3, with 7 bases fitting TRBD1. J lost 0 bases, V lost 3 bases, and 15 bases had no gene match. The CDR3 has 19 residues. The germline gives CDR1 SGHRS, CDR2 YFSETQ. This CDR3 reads CASSYRPLSQGDSGNTIYF. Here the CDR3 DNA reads TGCGCCAGCAGCTACCGACCCCTTAGCCAGGGGGACTCTGGAAACACCATATATTTT.

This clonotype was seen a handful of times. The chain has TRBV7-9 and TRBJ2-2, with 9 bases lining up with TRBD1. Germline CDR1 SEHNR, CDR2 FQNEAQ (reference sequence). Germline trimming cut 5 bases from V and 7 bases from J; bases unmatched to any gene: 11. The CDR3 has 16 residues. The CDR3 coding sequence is TGTGCCAGCAGCCCGGAGGGACAGGGAAAAGGCGGGGAGCTGTTTTTT. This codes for CASSPEGQGKGGELFF.

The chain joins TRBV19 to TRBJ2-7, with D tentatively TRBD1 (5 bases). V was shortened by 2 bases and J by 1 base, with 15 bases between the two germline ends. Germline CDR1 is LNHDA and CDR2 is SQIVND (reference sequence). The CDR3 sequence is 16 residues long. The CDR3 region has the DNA TGTGCCAGTAGTATATCGGACACCTACCTTTCCTACGAGCAGTACTTC. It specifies CASSISDTYLSYEQYF.

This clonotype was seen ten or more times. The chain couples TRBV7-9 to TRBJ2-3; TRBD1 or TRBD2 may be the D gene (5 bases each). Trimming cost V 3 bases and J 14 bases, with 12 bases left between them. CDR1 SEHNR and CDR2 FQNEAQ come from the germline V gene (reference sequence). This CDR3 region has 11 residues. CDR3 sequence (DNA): TGTGCCAGCAGCTTGGGGGAACGCTGGTATTTT. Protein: CASSLGERWYF.

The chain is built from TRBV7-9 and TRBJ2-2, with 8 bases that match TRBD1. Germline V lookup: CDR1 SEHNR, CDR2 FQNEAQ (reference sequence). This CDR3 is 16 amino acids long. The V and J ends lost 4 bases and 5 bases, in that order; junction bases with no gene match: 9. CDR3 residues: CASSYLTGDKTGELFF. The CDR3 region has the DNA TGTGCCAGCAGCTACCTGACAGGGGACAAGACCGGGGAGCTGTTTTTT.

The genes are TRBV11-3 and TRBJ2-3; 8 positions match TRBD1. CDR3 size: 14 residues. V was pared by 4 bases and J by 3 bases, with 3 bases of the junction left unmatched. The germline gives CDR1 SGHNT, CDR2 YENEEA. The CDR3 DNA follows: TGTGCCAGCAGCTCCGGGACAGGAACAGATACGCAGTATTTT. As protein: CASSSGTGTDTQYF.

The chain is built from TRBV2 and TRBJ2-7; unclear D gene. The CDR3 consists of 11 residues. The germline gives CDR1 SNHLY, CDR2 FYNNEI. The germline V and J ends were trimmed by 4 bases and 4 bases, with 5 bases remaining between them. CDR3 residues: CASSAKYEQYF. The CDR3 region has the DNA TGTGCCAGCAGTGCGAAATACGAGCAGTACTTC. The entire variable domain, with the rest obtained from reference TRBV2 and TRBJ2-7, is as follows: EPEVTQTPSHQVTQMGQEVILRCVPISNHLYFYWYRQILGQKVEFLVSFYNNEISEKSEIFDDQFSVERPDGSNFTLKIRSTKLEDSAMYFCASSAKYEQYFGPGTRLTVT.

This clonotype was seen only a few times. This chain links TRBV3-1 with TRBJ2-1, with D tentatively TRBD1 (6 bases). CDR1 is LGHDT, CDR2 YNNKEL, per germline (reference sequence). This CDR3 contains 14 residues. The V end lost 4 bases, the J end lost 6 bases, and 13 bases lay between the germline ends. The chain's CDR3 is CASSPDGTINEQFF. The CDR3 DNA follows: TGTGCCAGCAGCCCGGATGGGACAATCAATGAGCAGTTCTTC.

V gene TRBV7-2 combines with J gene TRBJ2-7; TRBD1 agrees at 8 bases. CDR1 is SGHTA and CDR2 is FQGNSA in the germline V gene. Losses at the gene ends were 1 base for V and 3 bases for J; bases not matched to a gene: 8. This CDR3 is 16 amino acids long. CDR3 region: CTSSLGGQGARYEQYF. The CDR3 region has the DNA TGTACCAGCAGCTTAGGCGGTCAGGGGGCCCGCTACGAGCAGTACTTC.